These 26 T cell receptor beta chains came from one sample sequenced in a study of shared clonotypes between healthy human individuals. Produced via immunoSEQ multiplex PCR; TCRdb's table is partial and in-frame only. Here the sample spans about 640,000 clones, 72% being singletons. The source material was memory CD4+ T cells sorted from blood. Described subset: CD45RA-negative fraction. The source of these receptors is a woman in her twenties or thirties in good health.

This sequence joins TRBV7-3 and TRBJ1-1; the D is unclear. Deletions cut 3 bases from V and 0 bases from J, with 5 bases between. This CDR3 region has 13 residues. The germline V gene has CDR1 SGHTA and CDR2 FQGTGA. This CDR3 reads CASSLAMNTEAFF. CDR3 nucleotide sequence: TGTGCCAGCAGCTTGGCTATGAACACTGAAGCTTTCTTT.

This clone was seen only a few times. The CDR3 DNA sequence: TGCAGCGTACGAGGGGTCAACCAAGAGACCCAGTACTTC. Protein product: CSVRGVNQETQYF. This chain joins TRBV29-1 and TRBJ2-5, with D perhaps TRBD1 or TRBD2 (5 bases each). V dropped 6 bases and J dropped 0 bases, with 11 bases sitting between them. The germline V gene has CDR1 SQVTM and CDR2 ANQGSEA. This CDR3 contains 13 residues.

This chain uses TRBV7-2 with TRBJ2-7, with D hard to call. Per the germline V gene, CDR1 is SGHTA and CDR2 is FQGNSA. The CDR3 sequence is 12 residues long. In DNA, the CDR3 is TGTGCTACCCGGACGGGTCCTTACGAGCAGTACTTC. The encoded protein is CATRTGPYEQYF.

This clone was picked up many times. The gene calls are TRBV19 and TRBJ2-1; 9 nucleotides agree with TRBD2. The CDR3 spans 16 residues. Germline V gene lookup returns CDR1 LNHDA and CDR2 SQIVND (reference sequence). J gave up 7 bases and V 5 bases, and 12 bases lay outside the gene matches. CDR3 DNA sequence: TGTGCCAGTAGTTCCTCCGGGGCGGGAGGGCGAAATGAGCAGTTCTTC. It yields the protein CASSSSGAGGRNEQFF.

J is TRBJ1-1 and V is TRBV19; possibly TRBD1 for D (6 bases). Trimming removed 11 bases from V and 9 bases from J, with 19 bases in between. This CDR3 is 12 amino acids long. Germline assignment: CDR1 LNHDA and CDR2 SQIVND (reference sequence). In DNA, the CDR3 is TGTGCCTCACGGGGGGCCCGGGGTAAAGCTTTCTTT. Its translation is CASRGARGKAFF. Together with reference TRBV19 and TRBJ1-1, the CDR3 gives the full variable domain: DGGITQSPKYLFRKEGQNVTLSCEQNLNHDAMYWYRQDPGQGLRLIYYSQIVNDFQKGDIAEGYSVSREKKESFPLTVTSAQKNPTAFYLCASRGARGKAFFGQGTRLTVV.

V is TRBV30 and J is TRBJ2-3; 7 nucleotides align to TRBD1. Germline CDR1 GTSNPN, CDR2 SVGIG (reference sequence). The junction had 13 bases not matched to a gene; V was cut back by 3 bases and J by 1 base. The CDR3 is 17 amino acids. In DNA form, the CDR3 reads TGTGCCTGGAGAAGCAGGGGGTCGTTTCTGGGCACAGATACGCAGTATTTT. The encoded protein is CAWRSRGSFLGTDTQYF.

This clone was recorded once. Other DNA sequences of this sample code for an identical CDR3. The chain links TRBV5-1 to TRBJ1-4, with 11 bases identical to TRBD1. Germline V CDR1 and CDR2: SGHRS, YFSETQ. The CDR3 runs to 14 residues. V lost 3 bases, J lost 7 bases, and 2 bases stayed unmatched. CDR3 region: CASSSGTGGEKLFF. DNA of the CDR3: TGCGCCAGCAGCTCCGGGACAGGGGGTGAAAAACTGTTTTTT.

This clone was recorded a few times. The V gene is TRBV27, the J gene TRBJ2-2; no reliable D call. The CDR3 totals 13 residues. The V end was cut by 6 bases, the J end by 6 bases, with 11 bases between. Germline V gene data show CDR1 as MNHEY and CDR2 as SMNVEV (reference sequence). The CDR3 is CASRSYGSGELFF. The CDR3 DNA sequence: TGTGCCAGCAGATCCTACGGTTCCGGGGAGCTGTTTTTT.

The rearrangement links TRBV28 to TRBJ2-3; D is possibly TRBD1 (5 bases). The CDR3 is 15 amino acids. CDR1 is MDHEN, CDR2 SYDVKM, per germline. The V and J ends lost 5 bases and 0 bases respectively, with 12 bases between them. CDR3 protein: CASSPTVFSTDTQYF. CDR3 in DNA: TGTGCCAGCAGTCCGACAGTTTTTAGCACAGATACGCAGTATTTT.

V is TRBV5-4 and J is TRBJ2-7; 13 nucleotides align to TRBD2. The CDR3 extends over 15 amino acids. The junction had 4 bases not matched to a gene; V was cut back by 2 bases and J by 5 bases. Germline loops: CDR1 SGHNT, CDR2 YYREEE (reference sequence). CDR3 protein: CASSLRLAGGHEQYF. The CDR3, as DNA: TGTGCCAGCAGCTTACGACTAGCGGGAGGCCACGAGCAGTACTTC.

The V and J genes are TRBV19 and TRBJ1-1, with D possibly TRBD1 on 6 matching bases. CDR3 length: 14 residues. V shed 7 bases and J shed 0 bases, with 12 bases lying between them. The germline CDR1 and CDR2 sequences are LNHDA and SQIVND (reference sequence). This CDR3 reads CASNRGQMNTEAFF. CDR3 DNA: TGTGCCAGTAACCGAGGACAGATGAACACTGAAGCTTTCTTT.

V is TRBV29-1 and J is TRBJ2-1; D gene ambiguous. Germline V gene data show CDR1 as SQVTM and CDR2 as ANQGSEA. V was trimmed by 5 bases and J by 2 bases, leaving 13 bases between them. The CDR3 runs 14 residues. The CDR3 bases are TGCAGCGTTTGTAGGTCGGGTGCCTACAATGAGCAGTTCTTC. Encoded protein: CSVCRSGAYNEQFF.

CDR3 DNA sequence: TGTGCCAGCAGCGTAGCTCCCCATTACGAGCAGTACTTC. This sequence encodes CASSVAPHYEQYF. J is TRBJ2-7 and V is TRBV9; D gene ambiguous. V lost 0 bases and J lost 4, with 8 bases in between. CDR1 and CDR2 from the germline V gene are SGDLS and YYNGEE. The CDR3 has 13 amino acids.

This rearrangement joins TRBV6-6 to TRBJ2-7; D not certain. Looked up from germline, CDR1 is MNHNY and CDR2 is SVGAGI (reference sequence). This CDR3 comprises 13 residues. V dropped 6 bases and J dropped 6 bases, with 15 bases sitting between them. As DNA, the CDR3 is TGTGCCAGCAGGATCGAGTTCGCCGCCGAGCAGTACTTC. It translates to CASRIEFAAEQYF.

The V gene is TRBV5-1, the J gene TRBJ2-7; 9 nucleotides match TRBD2. The CDR3 spans 19 residues. V shed 0 bases and J 6 bases; nucleotides not matched to a gene: 19. Germline assignment: CDR1 SGHRS and CDR2 YFSETQ. This CDR3 is CASSLVGNGAGGFTGEQYF. The CDR3 nucleotides are TGCGCCAGCAGCTTGGTGGGAAACGGAGCGGGAGGTTTTACAGGCGAGCAGTACTTC.

This clone has just one count. The chain joins TRBV5-1 to TRBJ1-2; D unresolved. V lost 5 bases, J lost 8 bases, and 10 bases lay in between. Germline lookup yields CDR1 SGHRS and CDR2 YFSETQ. This CDR3 is built from 11 residues. The CDR3 is CASSNDEGYTF. CDR3 coding DNA: TGCGCCAGCAGTAATGATGAGGGCTACACCTTC.

The rearrangement links TRBV21-1 to TRBJ2-3. TRBV21-1 is flagged as a pseudogene. The CDR3 sequence is 13 residues long. CDR3 residues: CASSKDHTDTQYF. DNA for the CDR3: TGTGCCAGCAGCAAAGACCACACAGATACGCAGTATTTT.

This chain uses TRBV10-3 with TRBJ2-7, with 9 bases aligning to TRBD2. CDR3 size: 16 residues. With V trimmed by 3 bases and J by 1 base, 7 bases remained unmatched. Germline V gene sequence: CDR1 ENHRY, CDR2 SYGVKD. The CDR3 DNA is TGTGCCATCAGTGACCCGAATAGCGGGAGTTCCTACGAGCAGTACTTC. This encodes CAISDPNSGSSYEQYF.

This clone was counted a few times. The J gene is TRBJ2-2, the V gene TRBV2; D remains ambiguous. This CDR3 comprises 10 residues. Trimming took off 11 bases at V and 3 bases at J, with 4 bases between the two ends. Germline CDR1 is SNHLY and CDR2 is FYNNEI. In DNA form, the CDR3 reads TGTGCCGGATACACCGGGGAGCTGTTTTTT. It specifies CAGYTGELFF.

The chain employs TRBV5-1 and TRBJ2-1; D gene ambiguous. The germline V gene encodes CDR1 SGHRS and CDR2 YFSETQ. CDR3 length: 12 amino acids. Trimming cost V 4 bases and J 10 bases, with 12 bases left between them. In DNA form, the CDR3 reads TGCGCCAGCAGCCTCTCGCGTCAAGAGCAGTTCTTC. As protein: CASSLSRQEQFF.

This clone was seen once. The V and J genes are TRBV11-2 and TRBJ2-5; 10 bases agree with TRBD2. Germline V lookup: CDR1 SGHAT, CDR2 FQNNGV. There are 19 residues in the CDR3. V gave up 2 bases and J gave up 8 bases; unmatched junction bases: 20. The CDR3 bases are TGTGCCAGCAGCTTAATGGTCCCGGCTAGCGGGAGCGGGGCAAGCACCCAGTACTTC. Amino acid sequence: CASSLMVPASGSGASTQYF.

This chain uses TRBV11-3 with TRBJ2-1; no firm D call. The CDR3 extends over 15 amino acids. CDR1 and CDR2 (germline): SGHNT, YENEEA. V was trimmed by 2 bases and J by 5 bases, leaving 13 bases between them. The CDR3 loop is CASSLSYGRHNEQFF. The CDR3, as DNA: TGTGCCAGCAGCTTATCTTACGGGCGCCACAATGAGCAGTTCTTC.

This clone has only one observation. The gene calls are TRBV19 and TRBJ1-4; 11 bases are a match to TRBD1. The CDR3 is 16 amino acids. Germline CDR1 LNHDA, CDR2 SQIVND (reference sequence). V lost 7 bases, J lost 5 bases, and 9 bases stayed unmatched. The CDR3 loop is CASTDPDRGRNEKLFF. In DNA form, the CDR3 reads TGTGCCAGTACCGATCCGGACAGGGGGCGAAATGAAAAACTGTTTTTT.

V and J are TRBV6-5 and TRBJ2-7; no clear D gene. The germline V gene encodes CDR1 MNHEY and CDR2 SVGAGI. V dropped 2 bases and J dropped 2 bases, with 16 bases sitting between them. The CDR3 sequence is 16 residues long. Written as DNA, the CDR3 is TGTGCCAGCAGTTACGGTATGGCAGCTACGGCCTACGAGCAGTACTTC. It is translated as CASSYGMAATAYEQYF.

The V call is TRBV5-1, the J call TRBJ2-3; the D gene is possibly TRBD1 (5 bases). Germline V CDR1 and CDR2: SGHRS, YFSETQ. The V end lost 0 bases, the J end lost 2 bases, and 13 bases lay between the germline ends. CDR3 size: 16 residues. CDR3 nucleotide sequence: TGCGCCAGCAGCTTGGAGGGGCGTTTCGACACAGATACGCAGTATTTT. Its protein is CASSLEGRFDTDTQYF.

This clone appeared a few times. V usage is TRBV2 and J usage is TRBJ1-1, with unresolved D. The V end was cut by 4 bases, the J end by 1 base, with 10 bases between. Germline V lookup: CDR1 SNHLY, CDR2 FYNNEI. CDR3 length: 14 residues. CDR3 in DNA: TGTGCCAGCAGTGGGGGTTTGGCGAACACTGAAGCTTTCTTT. Translating gives CASSGGLANTEAFF.